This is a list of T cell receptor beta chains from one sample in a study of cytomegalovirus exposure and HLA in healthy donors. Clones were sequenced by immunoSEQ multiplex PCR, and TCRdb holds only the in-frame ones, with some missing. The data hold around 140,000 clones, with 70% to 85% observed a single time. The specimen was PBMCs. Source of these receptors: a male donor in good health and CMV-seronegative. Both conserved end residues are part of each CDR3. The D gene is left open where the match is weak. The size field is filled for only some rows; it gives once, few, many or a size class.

DNA: TGTGCTAGTGGTTTAAGACAGGGGAACACCGGGGAGCTGTTTTTT
CDR3: CASGLRQGNTGELFF
V: TRBV12-5
D: TRBD1
J: TRBJ2-2
size: few

DNA: TGTGCCAGCGGAGGCGGAGCCAAAAACATTCAGTACTTC
CDR3: CASGGGAKNIQYF
V: TRBV9
D: NA
J: TRBJ2-4
size: few

DNA: TGTGCCACCAGCAGCGGGGTCTTGCGGGTTAATGAAAAACTGTTTTTT
CDR3: CATSSGVLRVNEKLFF
V: TRBV15
D: NA
J: TRBJ1-4
size: NA

DNA: TGCAGCGTTGAGGAGGGCGGACAGCCCCAGCATTTT
CDR3: CSVEEGGQPQHF
V: TRBV29-1
D: NA
J: TRBJ1-5
size: NA

DNA: TGCGCCAGCGAGAGAGGACTAGCGGGAGTGGGTGAGCAGTTCTTC
CDR3: CASERGLAGVGEQFF
V: TRBV5-1
D: TRBD2
J: TRBJ2-1
size: NA

DNA: TGTGCCAGCAGCCTCAGGGGGGAAGAGACCCAGTACTTC
CDR3: CASSLRGEETQYF
V: TRBV11-3
D: NA
J: TRBJ2-5
size: NA

DNA: TGTGCCAGCAGCACCACACTAGCGGGAGGCTCAGGGGAAGAGACCCAGTACTTC
CDR3: CASSTTLAGGSGEETQYF
V: TRBV9
D: TRBD2
J: TRBJ2-5
size: NA

DNA: TGTGCCAGCAGCTACGGGACAGGGTACACAGATACGCAGTATTTT
CDR3: CASSYGTGYTDTQYF
V: TRBV27
D: TRBD1
J: TRBJ2-3
size: NA

DNA: TGTGCCAGTAGTACAGGGCAGCTAGCGGGAGGGAGATACAATGAGCAGTTCTTC
CDR3: CASSTGQLAGGRYNEQFF
V: TRBV19
D: TRBD2
J: TRBJ2-1
size: once

DNA: TGTGCCAGCAGGGACCAAGGGGTGTATCGTACTGAAGCTTTCTTT
CDR3: CASRDQGVYRTEAFF
V: TRBV27
D: NA
J: TRBJ1-1
size: NA

DNA: TGCGCCAGCAGTCGAGCCGGGACTAGTGGCACAGATACGCAGTATTTT
CDR3: CASSRAGTSGTDTQYF
V: TRBV5-1
D: TRBD2
J: TRBJ2-3
size: NA

DNA: TGTGCCAGCAGCTTGGGGGCCTTCTACAATGAGCAGTTCTTC
CDR3: CASSLGAFYNEQFF
V: TRBV7-6
D: NA
J: TRBJ2-1
size: NA

DNA: TGTGCCAGCAGTCCGAGAGGGGACAGGGCCTTTTATGGCTACACCTTC
CDR3: CASSPRGDRAFYGYTF
V: TRBV6-6
D: TRBD1
J: TRBJ1-2
size: NA

DNA: TGCGCCAGCAGCTTCGGAGGGCCGGGCAATGAGCAGTTCTTC
CDR3: CASSFGGPGNEQFF
V: TRBV5-1
D: NA
J: TRBJ2-1
size: NA

DNA: TGTGCCACCGGCTTACCGGGAGTTGTCTACGAGCAGTACTTC
CDR3: CATGLPGVVYEQYF
V: TRBV19
D: NA
J: TRBJ2-7
size: NA

DNA: TGTGCCAGCAGCGCGGGACAGGGGAACTATGGCTACACCTTC
CDR3: CASSAGQGNYGYTF
V: TRBV9
D: TRBD1
J: TRBJ1-2
size: once

DNA: TGTGCCAGCAGCTACGGAAGCGGGAGAGGCTCCTACGAGCAGTACTTC
CDR3: CASSYGSGRGSYEQYF
V: TRBV5-4
D: TRBD2
J: TRBJ2-7
size: NA

DNA: TGTGCCAGCAGTTTAACTCTGTATTCCTACGAGCAGTACTTC
CDR3: CASSLTLYSYEQYF
V: TRBV28
D: NA
J: TRBJ2-7
size: NA

DNA: TGCGCCAGCAGCCAACAGGGCTCTGGGGCCAACGTCCTGACTTTC
CDR3: CASSQQGSGANVLTF
V: TRBV4-1
D: NA
J: TRBJ2-6
size: NA

DNA: TGCAGCGTTGCTCCTCGGGGGACAGTCACAGATACGCAGTATTTT
CDR3: CSVAPRGTVTDTQYF
V: TRBV29-1
D: NA
J: TRBJ2-3
size: NA

DNA: TGTGCCAGCGACAGGACTAGCGGTTACAATGAGCAGTTCTTC
CDR3: CASDRTSGYNEQFF
V: TRBV7-2
D: TRBD2
J: TRBJ2-1
size: NA

DNA: TGTGCCTGGAGTGTACCGGCGGAGAGCTCCTACAATGAGCAGTTCTTC
CDR3: CAWSVPAESSYNEQFF
V: TRBV30
D: NA
J: TRBJ2-1
size: NA

DNA: TGTGCCAGCAGTTACGGGGTAGCGGGGTACAATGAGCAGTTCTTC
CDR3: CASSYGVAGYNEQFF
V: TRBV6-5
D: TRBD2
J: TRBJ2-1
size: NA

DNA: TGCGCCAGCAGCGAGTACGGGACAGGGGGCTGGGAGACCCAGTACTTC
CDR3: CASSEYGTGGWETQYF
V: TRBV4-1
D: TRBD1
J: TRBJ2-5
size: NA

DNA: TGTGCCAGCAGCGTAGGTAGCGGAACTCGCACAGATACGCAGTATTTT
CDR3: CASSVGSGTRTDTQYF
V: TRBV9
D: NA
J: TRBJ2-3
size: NA

DNA: TGTGCCAGCAGCTTGGGGACAGCCTATGGCTACACCTTC
CDR3: CASSLGTAYGYTF
V: TRBV27
D: TRBD1
J: TRBJ1-2
size: NA

DNA: TGCGCCAGCAGCCAAGATATTAGCGGGAGGGCCACGGCCGGGGAGCTGTTTTTT
CDR3: CASSQDISGRATAGELFF
V: TRBV4-3
D: TRBD2
J: TRBJ2-2
size: NA

DNA: TGTGCCAGCAGCTTCCCCGTGTGGGGGGGTGAAAAACTGTTTTTT
CDR3: CASSFPVWGGEKLFF
V: TRBV11-2
D: NA
J: TRBJ1-4
size: NA

DNA: TGTGCCAGCAGTTGGGCAGGGTTGAGGGAGCAGTACTTC
CDR3: CASSWAGLREQYF
V: TRBV27
D: NA
J: TRBJ2-7
size: NA

DNA: TGTGCCAGCAGCTTTCGCGGTGGGGAGAAGGCGCAGTATTTT
CDR3: CASSFRGGEKAQYF
V: TRBV7-9
D: NA
J: TRBJ2-3
size: NA

DNA: TGTGCCAGTAGTATTTGGGGACTAGCGGAAGAGACCCAGTACTTC
CDR3: CASSIWGLAEETQYF
V: TRBV19
D: TRBD2
J: TRBJ2-5
size: NA

DNA: TGTGCCAGCAGTTTACTAGCGGGGGCTCCTGGGGCCAACGTCCTGACTTTC
CDR3: CASSLLAGAPGANVLTF
V: TRBV28
D: TRBD2
J: TRBJ2-6
size: NA

DNA: TGTGCCTGGACCTCGGGAACGGCCTTGCGAGAGCAGTACTTC
CDR3: CAWTSGTALREQYF
V: TRBV30
D: NA
J: TRBJ2-7
size: once

DNA: TGTGCCAGCAGTTTTGCGGCAGGGGGGTTGTTCTTC
CDR3: CASSFAAGGLFF
V: TRBV27
D: NA
J: TRBJ2-7
size: NA

DNA: TGTGCCAGCAGTCAGGATAGCGCGAGCACAGATACGCAGTATTTT
CDR3: CASSQDSASTDTQYF
V: TRBV11-2
D: NA
J: TRBJ2-3
size: NA

DNA: TGTGCCAGCAGTTGGGGGCCGAGTACTGAGCAGTTCTTC
CDR3: CASSWGPSTEQFF
V: TRBV6-5
D: NA
J: TRBJ2-1
size: few

DNA: TGCAGCGTTGCAGTGACTGAAGCTTTCTTT
CDR3: CSVAVTEAFF
V: TRBV29-1
D: NA
J: TRBJ1-1
size: few

DNA: TGTGCCAGCAGGGACCCGGGACAGGGAAACACTGAAGCTTTCTTT
CDR3: CASRDPGQGNTEAFF
V: TRBV27
D: TRBD1
J: TRBJ1-1
size: NA

DNA: TGTGCCAGCAGCCAACAGGGTACCCCCAAAAACATTCAGTACTTC
CDR3: CASSQQGTPKNIQYF
V: TRBV5-6
D: NA
J: TRBJ2-4
size: NA

DNA: TGTGCCAGCAGCTTGGAGGGAGGGCCCTACGAGCAGTACTTC
CDR3: CASSLEGGPYEQYF
V: TRBV5-4
D: TRBD2
J: TRBJ2-7
size: NA

DNA: TGTGCCTGGAGTGTTAGCACTGAAGCTTTCTTT
CDR3: CAWSVSTEAFF
V: TRBV30
D: NA
J: TRBJ1-1
size: NA

DNA: TGTGCCAGCAGCTCGGGACTTTACAATGAGCAGTTCTTC
CDR3: CASSSGLYNEQFF
V: TRBV7-2
D: NA
J: TRBJ2-1
size: NA

DNA: TGTGCCAGCAGTGACTCGTCTAGCGGAGACACAGATACGCAGTATTTT
CDR3: CASSDSSSGDTDTQYF
V: TRBV6-4
D: TRBD2
J: TRBJ2-3
size: NA

DNA: TGTGCCAGAAGACAGGGGGACTATGGCTACACCTTC
CDR3: CARRQGDYGYTF
V: TRBV2
D: TRBD1
J: TRBJ1-2
size: NA